A selection of T cell receptor beta chains follows, all from one sample in a study of T-cell memory formation after mild COVID-19. MiXCR, run by TCRdb on the 5' RACE reads, gives a single entry per CDR3 protein. This sample has more than 80,000 distinct CDR3 sequences, with about 17% found just once. Sequencing was done on a sample of PBMCs or a T cell subset sorted from them (not recorded which). The receptors here all came from an adult woman who had mild COVID-19 (a few samples of this study predate the infection). Cell type and time point are not known. The CDR3 runs from the conserved cysteine through the conserved F or W. The D gene is left open where the match is weak. Rows may omit the clone size; those that give it use once, few, many or a size class.

CDR3aa: CASSQAFNEKLFF; CDR3nt: TGTGCCAGCAGCCAGGCATTTAATGAAAAACTGTTTTTT; j_gene: TRBJ1-4; abundance: many; d_gene: NA; v_gene: TRBV3-1
CDR3aa: CAAGADYEQYF; CDR3nt: TGTGCCGCGGGGGCGGACTACGAGCAGTACTTC; j_gene: TRBJ2-7; abundance: few; d_gene: NA; v_gene: TRBV19
CDR3aa: CASSPWTSGGSTDTQYF; CDR3nt: TGTGCCAGCAGCCCCTGGACTAGCGGGGGTAGCACAGATACGCAGTATTTT; j_gene: TRBJ2-3; abundance: NA; d_gene: TRBD2; v_gene: TRBV7-6
CDR3aa: CASSPGTSGDQETQYF; CDR3nt: TGTGCCAGCTCCCCCGGGACTAGCGGGGACCAAGAGACCCAGTACTTC; j_gene: TRBJ2-5; abundance: NA; d_gene: TRBD2; v_gene: TRBV18
CDR3aa: CASSPEREVAYEQYF; CDR3nt: TGTGCCAGCAGTCCAGAGCGGGAGGTCGCCTACGAGCAGTACTTC; j_gene: TRBJ2-7; abundance: many; d_gene: TRBD2; v_gene: TRBV12-3/TRBV12-4
CDR3aa: CASSFDINYGYTF; CDR3nt: TGTGCCAGCAGCTTTGACATTAACTATGGCTACACCTTC; j_gene: TRBJ1-2; abundance: NA; d_gene: NA; v_gene: TRBV5-5
CDR3aa: CASSQDTGDIVRSIQYF; CDR3nt: TGCGCCAGCAGCCAAGATACAGGCGACATCGTCCGGAGCATTCAGTACTTC; j_gene: TRBJ2-4; abundance: few; d_gene: NA; v_gene: TRBV4-3
CDR3aa: CASSYGTGEYEQYF; CDR3nt: TGTGCCAGCAGCTACGGGACAGGGGAATACGAGCAGTACTTC; j_gene: TRBJ2-7; abundance: NA; d_gene: TRBD1; v_gene: TRBV6-1
CDR3aa: CASTSLSQGGNQPQHF; CDR3nt: TGTGCCAGCACCTCTTTAAGTCAGGGGGGCAATCAGCCCCAGCATTTT; j_gene: TRBJ1-5; abundance: few; d_gene: TRBD1; v_gene: TRBV7-9
CDR3aa: CASSLRIAGRVTDTQYF; CDR3nt: TGTGCCAGCAGCCTTAGGATAGCGGGAAGGGTGACAGATACGCAGTATTTT; j_gene: TRBJ2-3; abundance: NA; d_gene: TRBD2; v_gene: TRBV7-6
CDR3aa: CSARVGGSGRFYEQFF; CDR3nt: TGCAGTGCTAGAGTTGGGGGGAGCGGGAGGTTCTATGAGCAGTTCTTC; j_gene: TRBJ2-1; abundance: few; d_gene: TRBD2; v_gene: TRBV20-1
CDR3aa: CASRRTGGHTDTQYF; CDR3nt: TGTGCCAGCAGGCGTACAGGGGGCCACACAGATACGCAGTATTTT; j_gene: TRBJ2-3; abundance: few; d_gene: TRBD1; v_gene: TRBV12-3/TRBV12-4
CDR3aa: CASSSGGADTQYF; CDR3nt: TGTGCCAGCAGTTCGGGGGGGGCAGATACGCAGTATTTT; j_gene: TRBJ2-3; abundance: few; d_gene: TRBD2; v_gene: TRBV12-3/TRBV12-4
CDR3aa: CSHRDSSYEQYF; CDR3nt: TGCAGCCACCGGGACAGCTCCTACGAGCAGTACTTC; j_gene: TRBJ2-7; abundance: NA; d_gene: TRBD1; v_gene: TRBV29-1
CDR3aa: CASRPGGNWNYGYTF; CDR3nt: TGTGCCAGCAGACCGGGGGGAAATTGGAACTATGGCTACACCTTC; j_gene: TRBJ1-2; abundance: NA; d_gene: NA; v_gene: TRBV3-1
CDR3aa: CASSLSPTERSNNEQFF; CDR3nt: TGCGCCAGCAGCTTGAGCCCGACAGAAAGATCCAACAATGAGCAGTTCTTC; j_gene: TRBJ2-1; abundance: NA; d_gene: NA; v_gene: TRBV5-1
CDR3aa: CASRKTSGRAIEQYF; CDR3nt: TGTGCCAGCAGGAAGACTAGCGGGAGGGCCATCGAGCAGTACTTC; j_gene: TRBJ2-7; abundance: NA; d_gene: TRBD2; v_gene: TRBV2